This T cell receptor beta chain was captured in a study of blood T cell repertoires in COVID-19. All recovered Cohort 3 donors got two negative PCRs, got clearance, or saw symptom resolution. Germline V gives CDR1 SGHTA, CDR2 FQGNSA. The CDR3 has 14 amino acids. V lost 1 base and J lost 6, with 13 bases in between. This clone was observed once. Profiling relied on immunoSEQ multiplex PCR, and the TCRdb table lists in-frame clones only, not all of them. The data contain some 430,000 clones, roughly 91% of them singletons. The chain is built from TRBV7-2 and TRBJ2-7; D may be TRBD1 (6 bases). This receptor was taken from a man younger than 35 who had recovered from COVID-19. The source material was PBMCs or T cells enriched from blood (not recorded which). Here the CDR3 DNA reads TGTGCCAGCAGCTTAGGGGGCAGGGGAAGCGAGCAGTACTTC. It specifies CASSLGGRGSEQYF.